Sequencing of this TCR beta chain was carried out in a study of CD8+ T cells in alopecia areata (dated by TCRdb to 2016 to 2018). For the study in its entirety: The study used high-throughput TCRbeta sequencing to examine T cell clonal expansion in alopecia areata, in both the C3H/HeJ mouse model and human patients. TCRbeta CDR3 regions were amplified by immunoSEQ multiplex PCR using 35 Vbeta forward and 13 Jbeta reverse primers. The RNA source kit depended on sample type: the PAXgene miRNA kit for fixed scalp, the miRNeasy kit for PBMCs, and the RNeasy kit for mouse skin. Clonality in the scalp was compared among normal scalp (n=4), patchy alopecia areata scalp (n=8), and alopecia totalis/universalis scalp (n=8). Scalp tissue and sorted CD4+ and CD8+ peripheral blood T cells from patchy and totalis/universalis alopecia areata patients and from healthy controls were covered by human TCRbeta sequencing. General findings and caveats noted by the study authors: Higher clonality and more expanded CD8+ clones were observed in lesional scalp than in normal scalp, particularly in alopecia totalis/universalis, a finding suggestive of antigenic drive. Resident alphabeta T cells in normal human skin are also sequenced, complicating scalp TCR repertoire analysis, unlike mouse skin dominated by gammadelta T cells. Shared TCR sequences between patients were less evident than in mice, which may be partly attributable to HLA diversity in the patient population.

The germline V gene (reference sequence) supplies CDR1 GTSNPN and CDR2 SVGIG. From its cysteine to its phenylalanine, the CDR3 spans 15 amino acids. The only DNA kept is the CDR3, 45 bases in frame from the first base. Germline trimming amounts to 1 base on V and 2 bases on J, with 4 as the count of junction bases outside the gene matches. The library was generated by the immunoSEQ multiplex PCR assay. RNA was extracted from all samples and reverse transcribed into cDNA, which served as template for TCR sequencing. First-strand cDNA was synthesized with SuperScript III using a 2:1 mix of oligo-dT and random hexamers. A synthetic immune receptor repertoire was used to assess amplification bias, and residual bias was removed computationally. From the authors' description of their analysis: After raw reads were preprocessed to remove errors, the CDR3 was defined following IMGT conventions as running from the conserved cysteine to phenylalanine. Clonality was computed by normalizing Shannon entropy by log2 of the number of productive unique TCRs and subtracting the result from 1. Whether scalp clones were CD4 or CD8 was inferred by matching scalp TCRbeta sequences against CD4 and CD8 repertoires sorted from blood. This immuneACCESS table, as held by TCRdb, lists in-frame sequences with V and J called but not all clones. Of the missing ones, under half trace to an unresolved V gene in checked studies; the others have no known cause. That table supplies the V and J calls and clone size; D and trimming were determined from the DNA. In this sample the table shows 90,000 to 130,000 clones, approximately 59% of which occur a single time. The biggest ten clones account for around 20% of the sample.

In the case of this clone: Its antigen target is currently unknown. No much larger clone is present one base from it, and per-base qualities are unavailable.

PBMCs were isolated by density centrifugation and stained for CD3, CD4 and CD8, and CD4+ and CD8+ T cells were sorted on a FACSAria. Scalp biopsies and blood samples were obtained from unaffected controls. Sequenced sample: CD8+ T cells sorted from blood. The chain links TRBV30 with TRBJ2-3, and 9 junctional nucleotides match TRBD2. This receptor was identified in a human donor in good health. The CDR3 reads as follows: CAWSGSGGFTDTQYF. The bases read TGTGCCTGGAGTGGCAGCGGGGGGTTCACAGATACGCAGTATTTT.